The 19 T cell receptor beta chains reported below all come from one sample, sequenced in a study of T cells expressing NK-cell markers. One entry per CDR3 protein, without DNA, is what TCRdb gives after re-calling the 5' RACE reads. There are 300,000 to 450,000 distinct CDR3 sequences in the sample, with roughly 5.2% held by the top ten. Material: blood T cells: a sorted CD56 or NKG2C T cell subset, CD4+ or CD8+ T cells, or bulk PBMC T cells (not recorded which). These receptors were collected from a man between 18 and 69 years old in good health.

The chain carries TRBV21-1 and TRBJ2-3. TRBV21-1 is a listed pseudogene. The CDR3 loop spans 16 amino acids. The CDR3 sequence: CASRRIQLRWTDTQYF.

V is TRBV28 and J is TRBJ2-7; TCRdb reports TRBD1, a call that lacks DNA to check it against. Germline CDR1 and CDR2: MDHEN and SYDVKM. The length of the CDR3 is 15 residues. CDR3 amino acids: CASSSEGTATYEQYF.

By frequency, this clonotype registers medium-sized. The V call is TRBV7-9, the J call TRBJ2-7; the TCRdb call, TRBD1, lacks DNA for checking. Looked up from germline, CDR1 is SEHNR and CDR2 is FQNEAQ (reference sequence). The CDR3 length is 14 residues. CDR3 in amino acids: CASSVRGPMYEQYF.

This chain connects TRBV5-1 to TRBJ1-2. The CDR3 is 14 amino acids. From germline, CDR1 is SGHRS and CDR2 YFSETQ. CDR3 region: CASRVPGGNRGYTF. The full variable domain, with the rest looked up from reference TRBV5-1 and TRBJ1-2, is KAGVTQTPRYLIKTRGQQVTLSCSPISGHRSVSWYQQTPGQGLQFLFEYFSETQRNKGNFPGRFSGRQFSNSRSEMNVSTLELGDSALYLCASRVPGGNRGYTFGSGTRLTVV.

The gene calls are TRBV9 and TRBJ2-7; as DNA is missing, the TRBD2 call by TCRdb cannot be tested. Per germline, CDR1 SGDLS and CDR2 YYNGEE. The CDR3 is 13 amino acids. The CDR3 spells CASSVGLVPEQYF. Using reference TRBV9 and TRBJ2-7 for the parts outside the CDR3, the full variable domain is DSGVTQTPKHLITATGQRVTLRCSPRSGDLSVYWYQQSLDQGLQFLIQYYNGEERAKGNILERFSAQQFPDLHSELNLSSLELGDSALYFCASSVGLVPEQYFGPGTRLTVT.

The chain carries TRBV6-1 and TRBJ2-7. Looked up from germline, CDR1 is MNHNS and CDR2 is SASEGT. This CDR3 spans 15 amino acids. CDR3 sequence reads: CASRGAVSAFYEQYF.

J is TRBJ2-6 and V is TRBV4-1; TCRdb indicates TRBD1, and absent DNA this call remains unverified. The CDR3 is made up of 18 amino acids. The germline gives CDR1 MGHRA, CDR2 YSYEKL. Here the CDR3 reads CASSRGQGPTSGANVLTF.

This chain connects TRBV7-8 to TRBJ2-1; TCRdb calls TRBD1, which cannot be checked without DNA. Germline loops: CDR1 SGHVS, CDR2 FQNEAQ. The CDR3 has 15 amino acids. CDR3 protein: CASSFSRNSYNEQFF.

The genes are TRBV11-2 and TRBJ2-6; TCRdb indicates TRBD1, and absent DNA this call remains unverified. The CDR3 has 20 amino acids. Germline V gene sequence: CDR1 SGHAT, CDR2 FQNNGV. CDR3 amino acids: CASSPRAQGWTSSGANVLTF.

The chain recombines TRBV7-6 with TRBJ2-1; TCRdb calls TRBD1, which cannot be checked without DNA. CDR1 and CDR2 from the germline V gene are SGHVS and FNYEAQ. There are 15 residues in the CDR3. This CDR3 is CASSPPRAPFNEQFF.

The genes are TRBV3-1 and TRBJ1-1; TCRdb names TRBD1, which stays unverified in the absence of DNA. Germline CDR1 is LGHDT and CDR2 is YNNKEL (reference sequence). This CDR3 is 14 amino acids long. CDR3 in amino acids: CASSLRQGAVEAFF.

V and J are TRBV5-4 and TRBJ2-7; without DNA, the TCRdb call of TRBD1 cannot be checked. The germline gives CDR1 SGHNT, CDR2 YYREEE (reference sequence). This CDR3 has 15 amino acids. CDR3 region: CASSGGRDSSYEQYF.

The chain joins TRBV12-3 or TRBV12-4 to TRBJ2-1; TCRdb picks TRBD2, but there is no DNA to check that call. The CDR3 sequence is 17 residues long. The CDR3 is CASSFRRSGGATGEQFF.

The chain combines TRBV3-1 with TRBJ1-5; TCRdb's D call, TRBD1, is unchecked because there is no DNA. The CDR3 has 15 residues. Per germline, CDR1 LGHDT and CDR2 YNNKEL (reference sequence). This CDR3 is CASSQFGTSNQPQHF. Using reference TRBV3-1 and TRBJ1-5 for the parts outside the CDR3, the full variable domain is DTAVSQTPKYLVTQMGNDKSIKCEQNLGHDTMYWYKQDSKKFLKIMFSYNNKELIINETVPNRFSPKSPDKAHLNLHINSLELGDSAVYFCASSQFGTSNQPQHFGDGTRLSIL.

V usage is TRBV20-1 and J usage is TRBJ2-1; the D call from TCRdb, TRBD1, cannot be confirmed without DNA. Germline V gene sequence: CDR1 DFQATT, CDR2 SNEGSKA (reference sequence). This CDR3 contains 13 residues. The CDR3 here is CSAPKGGRDEQFF.

V gene TRBV5-1 combines with J gene TRBJ2-2. This CDR3 comprises 16 residues. CDR1 and CDR2 from the germline V gene are SGHRS and YFSETQ. The CDR3 region is CASSLGTTFNTGELFF.

This chain uses TRBV6-5 with TRBJ2-2; the TRBD2 assignment by TCRdb is unverifiable without DNA. This CDR3 spans 17 amino acids. The germline gives CDR1 MNHEY, CDR2 SVGAGI. Here the CDR3 reads CASSYSGLAGVTGELFF.

The chain is built from TRBV28 and TRBJ1-3. This CDR3 comprises 16 residues. Looked up from germline, CDR1 is MDHEN and CDR2 is SYDVKM. This chain's CDR3 is CASSSPPSGTGNTIYF.

This chain connects TRBV12-3 or TRBV12-4 to TRBJ1-5. The CDR3 is 16 residues long. This CDR3 reads CASSLGGDRGNQPQHF.